These T cell receptor beta chains were read from a single sample in a study of blood T cell repertoires in COVID-19. Using immunoSEQ multiplex PCR, the repertoire was profiled, and TCRdb retains in-frame clones only, with some absent. The profile covers a few hundred thousand clones, with 86% appearing a single time and approximately 1.5% taken by the ten largest. Sequences were obtained from peripheral blood. These receptors were taken from a woman between 50 and 59 years old with acute or convalescent COVID-19. Both conserved end residues are part of each CDR3. A D gene is named only where the DNA matches it firmly. Some rows have no size entry. The others give once, few or many, or a class for an expanded clone.

TRBJ1-3 TRBV3-1/TRBV3-2 - many CASSQGRGARGNTIYF TGTGCCAGCAGCCAAGGTCGGGGGGCGCGTGGAAACACCATATATTTT
TRBJ2-5 TRBV5-1 - - CASSLVTGRETQYF TGCGCCAGCAGCTTGGTAACAGGTCGGGAGACCCAGTACTTC
TRBJ1-5 TRBV27 - - CASSPGGRPNQPQHF TGTGCCAGCAGTCCCGGGGGACGGCCTAATCAGCCCCAGCATTTT
TRBJ1-2 TRBV29-1 - - CSVAGLSADYGYTF TGCAGCGTTGCGGGTCTTTCGGCAGACTATGGCTACACCTTC
TRBJ2-5 TRBV7-3 TRBD1 - CASSLQVDRAETQYF TGTGCCAGCAGCTTACAGGTCGACAGGGCCGAGACCCAGTACTTC
TRBJ2-7 TRBV29-1 TRBD2 once CSVEGWREGLFEQYF TGCAGCGTTGAAGGTTGGCGGGAGGGCCTCTTCGAGCAGTACTTC
TRBJ2-7 TRBV10-3 TRBD2 - CAINPSGLTYEQYF TGTGCCATCAATCCTAGCGGGCTGACCTACGAGCAGTACTTC
TRBJ1-1 TRBV24-1 - - CATSQGGGNTEAFF TGTGCCACGTCCCAGGGAGGTGGGAACACTGAAGCTTTCTTT
TRBJ2-7 TRBV27 - - CASSLSASFNEQYF TGTGCCAGCAGTCTATCCGCGAGTTTCAACGAGCAGTACTTC
TRBJ2-5 TRBV13 TRBD2 - CASSFYLRTSGRQETQYF TGTGCCAGCAGCTTCTACCTACGGACTAGCGGGCGTCAAGAGACCCAGTACTTC
TRBJ2-2 TRBV19 TRBD1 - CASRQGAGELFF TGTGCCAGTCGACAGGGTGCCGGGGAGCTGTTTTTT
TRBJ1-1 TRBV5-1 TRBD1 - CASSLTGVYTEAFF TGCGCCAGCAGCTTGACAGGGGTGTATACTGAAGCTTTCTTT
TRBJ2-1 TRBV6-5 TRBD1 - CASSYSWGQGGNEQFF TGTGCCAGCAGTTACTCTTGGGGACAGGGGGGCAATGAGCAGTTCTTC
TRBJ2-1 TRBV4-1 TRBD2 - CASTLSSGMIGEQFF TGCGCCAGCACCTTGAGTAGCGGGATGATAGGTGAGCAGTTCTTC
TRBJ2-6 TRBV18 TRBD1 - CASSPQGAGGANVLTF TGTGCCAGCTCACCACAGGGGGCTGGCGGGGCCAACGTCCTGACTTTC
TRBJ1-6 TRBV7-3 - - CASSFLGDNSPLHF TGTGCCAGCAGCTTTTTAGGGGATAATTCACCCCTCCACTTT
TRBJ2-7 TRBV28 TRBD2 - CASSPGLAGVRSSYEQYF TGTGCCAGCAGCCCGGGACTAGCGGGAGTCCGAAGCTCCTACGAGCAGTACTTC
TRBJ2-7 TRBV11-1 - - CASSLGSFQGNEQYF TGTGCCAGCAGCTTAGGTTCGTTCCAGGGAAACGAGCAGTACTTC
TRBJ2-5 TRBV28 - - CASSLAKEVRETQYF TGTGCCAGCAGTTTAGCCAAGGAGGTTCGAGAGACCCAGTACTTC
TRBJ2-1 TRBV28 TRBD1 few CASSLLGQGVNEQFF TGTGCCAGCAGTTTACTGGGACAGGGCGTCAATGAGCAGTTCTTC
TRBJ1-5 TRBV5-1 TRBD1 - CASSAGQGGQPQHF TGCGCCAGCAGCGCCGGACAGGGTGGCCAGCCCCAGCATTTT
TRBJ2-5 TRBV5-1 TRBD1 once CASALQGTAQETQYF TGCGCCAGCGCCCTTCAGGGGACAGCACAAGAGACCCAGTACTTC
TRBJ2-5 TRBV5-1 - - CASSLGLVEETQYF TGCGCCAGCAGCTTGGGACTAGTGGAAGAGACCCAGTACTTC
TRBJ2-1 TRBV5-5 TRBD1 - CASSLGVWDRENEQFF TGTGCCAGCAGCTTGGGAGTTTGGGACAGAGAAAATGAGCAGTTCTTC
TRBJ2-6 TRBV4-2 TRBD2 - CASSQELAGVFPGANVLTF TGTGCCAGCAGCCAAGAACTAGCGGGAGTATTCCCTGGGGCCAACGTCCTGACTTTC
TRBJ1-6 TRBV9 - - CASSAAQASPLHF TGTGCCAGCAGCGCCGCTCAGGCATCACCCCTCCACTTT
TRBJ2-1 TRBV19 TRBD2 - CASRSLAGGYNEQFF TGTGCCAGTAGGAGTCTAGCGGGAGGGTACAATGAGCAGTTCTTC
TRBJ2-7 TRBV2 TRBD2 - CASDRTSGSSYEQYF TGTGCCAGCGACCGAACTAGCGGCAGCTCCTACGAGCAGTACTTC
TRBJ1-5 TRBV27 - - CASSLWGVSNQPQHF TGTGCCAGCAGTTTATGGGGGGTTAGCAATCAGCCCCAGCATTTT
TRBJ2-1 TRBV6-6 TRBD1 - CASSYSRQGAYNEQFF TGTGCCAGCAGTTACTCGAGACAGGGGGCCTACAATGAGCAGTTCTTC
TRBJ2-3 TRBV3-1/TRBV3-2 - - CASSQDQAQGSTDTQYF TGTGCCAGCAGCCAAGATCAGGCCCAGGGGAGCACAGATACGCAGTATTTT
TRBJ1-2 TRBV19 - - CASSINTGVDYGYTF TGTGCCAGTAGTATCAATACGGGAGTAGACTATGGCTACACCTTC
TRBJ2-4 TRBV14 TRBD1 - CASSATGTNIQYF TGTGCCAGCAGCGCGACAGGGACGAACATTCAGTACTTC
TRBJ1-2 TRBV4-3 TRBD1 - CASSQVGTGTNYGYTF TGCGCCAGCAGCCAAGTAGGGACAGGGACTAACTATGGCTACACCTTC
TRBJ2-1 TRBV5-5 TRBD2 - CASSSLAGERNEQFF TGTGCCAGCAGCTCGCTAGCGGGAGAGAGAAATGAGCAGTTCTTC
TRBJ1-2 TRBV6-1 - - CASSDRAADYGYTF TGTGCCAGCAGTGACAGGGCGGCTGACTATGGCTACACCTTC
TRBJ1-4 TRBV19 - - CASSSGATNEKLFF TGTGCCAGTAGTTCCGGGGCAACTAATGAAAAACTGTTTTTT
TRBJ1-3 TRBV4-2 - - CASSQDRTGHSGNTIYF TGTGCCAGCAGCCAAGATCGTACAGGACACTCTGGAAACACCATATATTTT
TRBJ1-1 TRBV5-1 - few CASSLEGRLDTEAFF TGCGCCAGCAGCTTGGAGGGGAGGCTTGACACTGAAGCTTTCTTT
TRBJ1-4 TRBV6-5 - - CASSDSGGDEKLFF TGTGCCAGCAGCGACTCCGGGGGGGATGAAAAACTGTTTTTT
TRBJ2-7 TRBV6-1 - - CASSEMGGGLGGEQYF TGTGCCAGCAGTGAAATGGGCGGAGGTCTCGGGGGAGAGCAGTACTTC
TRBJ2-2 TRBV5-4 TRBD2 few CASSRQREGGTGELFF TGTGCCAGCAGCCGCCAGCGGGAGGGGGGCACCGGGGAGCTGTTTTTT
TRBJ2-1 TRBV5-6 TRBD1 - CASSADRGRPYNEQFF TGTGCCAGCAGCGCTGACAGGGGGCGCCCCTACAATGAGCAGTTCTTC
TRBJ2-5 TRBV19 - - CASWRHSGTQYF TGTGCCAGTTGGAGACATAGCGGGACCCAGTACTTC
TRBJ2-1 TRBV20-1 - - CSAIIGRPFF TGCAGTGCTATTATCGGGAGACCCTTCTTC
TRBJ2-7 TRBV29-1 - - CSVLAESSYEQYF TGCAGCGTCTTAGCGGAAAGCTCCTACGAGCAGTACTTC
TRBJ1-1 TRBV9 TRBD1 - CASSPGTGFGEAFF TGTGCCAGCAGCCCAGGGACAGGGTTCGGTGAAGCTTTCTTT
TRBJ2-4 TRBV30 TRBD2 - CAWNLRGSGSVAKNIQYF TGTGCCTGGAATTTGAGGGGTAGCGGGAGCGTAGCCAAAAACATTCAGTACTTC